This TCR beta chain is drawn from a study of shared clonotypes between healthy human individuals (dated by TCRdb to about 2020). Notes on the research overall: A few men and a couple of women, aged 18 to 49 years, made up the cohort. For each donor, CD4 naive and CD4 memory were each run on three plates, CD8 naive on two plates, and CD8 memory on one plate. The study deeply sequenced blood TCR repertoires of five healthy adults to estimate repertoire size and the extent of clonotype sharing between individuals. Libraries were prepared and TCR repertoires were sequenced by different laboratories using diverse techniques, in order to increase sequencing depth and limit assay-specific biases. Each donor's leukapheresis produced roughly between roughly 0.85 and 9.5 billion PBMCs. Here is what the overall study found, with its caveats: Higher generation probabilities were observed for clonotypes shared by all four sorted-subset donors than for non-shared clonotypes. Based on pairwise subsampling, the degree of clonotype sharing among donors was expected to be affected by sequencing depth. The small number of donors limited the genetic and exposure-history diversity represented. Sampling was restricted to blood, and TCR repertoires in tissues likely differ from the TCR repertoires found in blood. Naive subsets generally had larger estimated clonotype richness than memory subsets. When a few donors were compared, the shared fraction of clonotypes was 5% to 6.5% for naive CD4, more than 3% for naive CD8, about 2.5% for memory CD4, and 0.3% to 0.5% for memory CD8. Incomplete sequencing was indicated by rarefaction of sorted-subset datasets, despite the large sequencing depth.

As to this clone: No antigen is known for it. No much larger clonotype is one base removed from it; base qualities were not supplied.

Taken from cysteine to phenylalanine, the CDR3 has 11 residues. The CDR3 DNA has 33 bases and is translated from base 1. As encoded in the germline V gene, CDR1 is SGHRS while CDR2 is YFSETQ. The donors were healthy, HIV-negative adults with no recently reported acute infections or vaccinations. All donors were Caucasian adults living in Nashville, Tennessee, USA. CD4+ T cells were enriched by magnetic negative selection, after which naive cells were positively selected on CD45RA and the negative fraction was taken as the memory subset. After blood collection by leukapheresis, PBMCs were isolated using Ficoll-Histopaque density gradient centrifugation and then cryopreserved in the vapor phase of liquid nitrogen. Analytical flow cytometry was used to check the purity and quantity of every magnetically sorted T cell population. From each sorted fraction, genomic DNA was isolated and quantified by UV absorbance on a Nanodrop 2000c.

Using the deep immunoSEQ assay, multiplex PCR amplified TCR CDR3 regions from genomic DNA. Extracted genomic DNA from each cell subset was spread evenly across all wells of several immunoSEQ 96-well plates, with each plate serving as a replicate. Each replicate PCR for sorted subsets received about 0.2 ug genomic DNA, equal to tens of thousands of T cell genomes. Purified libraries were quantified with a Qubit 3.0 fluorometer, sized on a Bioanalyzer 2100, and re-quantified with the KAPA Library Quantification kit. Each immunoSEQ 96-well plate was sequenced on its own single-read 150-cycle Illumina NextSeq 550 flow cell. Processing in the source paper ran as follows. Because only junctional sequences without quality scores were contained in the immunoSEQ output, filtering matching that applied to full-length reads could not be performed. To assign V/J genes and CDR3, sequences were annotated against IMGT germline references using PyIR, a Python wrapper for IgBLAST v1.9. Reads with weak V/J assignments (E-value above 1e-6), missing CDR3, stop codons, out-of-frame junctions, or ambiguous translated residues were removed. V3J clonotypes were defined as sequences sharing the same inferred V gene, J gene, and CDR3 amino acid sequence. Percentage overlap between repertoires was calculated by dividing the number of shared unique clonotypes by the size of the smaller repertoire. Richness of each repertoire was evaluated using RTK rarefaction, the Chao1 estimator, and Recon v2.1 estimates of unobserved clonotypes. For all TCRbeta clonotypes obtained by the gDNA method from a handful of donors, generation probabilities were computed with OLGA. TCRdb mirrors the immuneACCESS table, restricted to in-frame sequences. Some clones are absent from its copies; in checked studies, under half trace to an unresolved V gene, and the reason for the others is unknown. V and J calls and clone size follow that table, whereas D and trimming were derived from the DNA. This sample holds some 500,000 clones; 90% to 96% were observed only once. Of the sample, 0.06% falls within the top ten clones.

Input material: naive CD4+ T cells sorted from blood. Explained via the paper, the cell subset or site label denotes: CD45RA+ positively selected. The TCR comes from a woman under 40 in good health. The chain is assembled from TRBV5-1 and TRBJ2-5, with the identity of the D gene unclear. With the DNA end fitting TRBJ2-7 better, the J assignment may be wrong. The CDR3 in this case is CASSRDHEQYF. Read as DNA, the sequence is TGCGCCAGCAGCAGGGATCACGAGCAGTACTTC.